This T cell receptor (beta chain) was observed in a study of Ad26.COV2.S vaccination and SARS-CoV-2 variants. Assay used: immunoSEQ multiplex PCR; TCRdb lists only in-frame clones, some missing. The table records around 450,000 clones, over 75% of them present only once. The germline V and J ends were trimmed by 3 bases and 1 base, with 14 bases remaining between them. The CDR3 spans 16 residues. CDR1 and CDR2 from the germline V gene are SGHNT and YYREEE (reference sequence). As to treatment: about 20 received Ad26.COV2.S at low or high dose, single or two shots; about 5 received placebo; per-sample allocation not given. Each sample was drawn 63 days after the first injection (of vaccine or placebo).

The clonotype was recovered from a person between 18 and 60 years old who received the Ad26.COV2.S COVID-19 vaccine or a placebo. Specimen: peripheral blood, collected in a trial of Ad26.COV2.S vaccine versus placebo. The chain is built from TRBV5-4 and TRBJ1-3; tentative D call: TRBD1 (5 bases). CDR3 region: CASSSGGGSSGNTIYF. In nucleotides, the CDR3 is TGTGCCAGCAGCTCAGGCGGGGGTTCGTCTGGAAACACCATATATTTT.